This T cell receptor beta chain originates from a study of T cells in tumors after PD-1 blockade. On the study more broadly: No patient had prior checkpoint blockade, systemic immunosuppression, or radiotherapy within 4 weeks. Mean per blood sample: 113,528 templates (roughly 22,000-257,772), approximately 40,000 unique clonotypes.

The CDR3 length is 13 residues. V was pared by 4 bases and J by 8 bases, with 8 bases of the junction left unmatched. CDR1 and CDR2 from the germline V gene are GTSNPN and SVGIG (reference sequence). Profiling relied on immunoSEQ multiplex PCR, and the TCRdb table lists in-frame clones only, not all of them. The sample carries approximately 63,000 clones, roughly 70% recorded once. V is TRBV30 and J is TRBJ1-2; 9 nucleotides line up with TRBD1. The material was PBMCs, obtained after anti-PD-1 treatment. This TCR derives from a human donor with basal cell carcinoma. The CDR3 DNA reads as TGTGCCTGGAACCGGGACAGGGCTTACGGCTACACCTTC. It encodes CAWNRDRAYGYTF.